This T cell receptor beta chain was retrieved from a study of T cell repertoires in cytomegalovirus infection. TCRdb re-analysed the reads in MiXCR, keeping a single row per CDR3 protein. Of roughly 230,000 distinct CDR3 sequences in the sample, over 15% are singletons; the top ten hold more than 45%. The sample holds a few counts of this clonotype. Losses at the gene ends were 0 bases for V and 4 bases for J; bases not matched to a gene: 11. Germline V gene sequence: CDR1 SGHRS, CDR2 YFSETQ. CDR3 size: 17 residues. Sequenced: CD8+ T cells from PBMCs. V and J are TRBV5-1 and TRBJ2-7; 9 bases align to TRBD2. This TCR derives from a human donor in good health (CMV status not recorded). Some clones in this sample may be carry-over from other donors' samples. CDR3 bases: TGCGCCAGCAGCTTGGTACCTAGCGGGGCCTCCAATTACGAGCAGTACTTC. It encodes CASSLVPSGASNYEQYF.